A single sample gave rise to the 17 T cell receptor beta chains below, sequenced in a study of T cell responses to AZD1222 COVID-19 vaccine (dated by TCRdb to about 2021). Libraries were prepared through the immunoSEQ multiplex PCR assay. The table comes from immuneACCESS by way of TCRdb, which keeps in-frame sequences with V and J called. Part of the clones is missing from these tables; in studies checked, under half for an unresolved V gene and the rest for unknown reasons. Here the sample has about 110,000 clones; just under 95% occur a single time. The biggest ten clones account for roughly 2.5% of the sample. The time point label corresponds to: about 28 days (+/-7) after the second vaccine dose. Sequencing was performed on peripheral blood, taken 28 days after the second AZD1222 dose. The receptors come from an adult who received the AZD1222 COVID-19 vaccine.

The J gene is TRBJ1-2, the V gene TRBV7-2, with D perhaps TRBD1 (6 bases). The CDR3 sequence is 15 residues long. Germline V gene data show CDR1 as SGHTA and CDR2 as FQGNSA. V lost 4 bases, J lost 4 bases, and 16 bases lay in between. The CDR3 DNA follows: TGTGCCAGCAGCTCCCGGGACATCCGGGGCTATGGCTACACCTTC. Translation: CASSSRDIRGYGYTF.

Only one count was recorded for this clone. This chain connects TRBV5-1 to TRBJ2-1, with 8 bases fitting TRBD2. The ends lost 0 bases at V and 6 bases at J; junction bases unmatched: 2. Germline V gives CDR1 SGHRS, CDR2 YFSETQ. The CDR3 spans 14 residues. This CDR3 is CASSLAGGANEQFF. The CDR3 nucleotides read TGCGCCAGCAGCTTGGCGGGGGGGGCCAATGAGCAGTTCTTC.

This chain uses TRBV3-1 (or the pseudogene TRBV3-2) with TRBJ1-4, with D uncertain. Looked up from germline, CDR1 is LGHDT and CDR2 is YNNKEL (reference sequence). V dropped 1 base and J dropped 10 bases, with 4 bases sitting between them. The CDR3 is 11 amino acids. The CDR3 loop is CASSQGGKLFF. CDR3 in DNA: TGTGCCAGCAGCCAAGGGGGAAAACTGTTTTTT.

The chain joins TRBV4-3 to TRBJ1-2; TRBD1 matches 8 bases. Germline-derived CDR1 and CDR2 are LGHNA and YSLEER. This CDR3 spans 14 amino acids. V gave up 5 bases and J gave up 2 bases; unmatched junction bases: 4. CDR3 region: CASSYDRGNYGYTF. The CDR3 DNA reads TGCGCCAGCAGCTACGACAGGGGAAACTATGGCTACACCTTC.

The chain recombines TRBV4-1 with TRBJ2-5, with TRBD2 matching 10 bases. The V gene end was trimmed by 2 bases and the J gene end by 4 bases; junction bases not matched to a gene: 10. Germline CDR1 and CDR2: MGHRA and YSYEKL. This CDR3 contains 17 residues. This CDR3 reads CASSQRLAGAWGETQYF. The CDR3 DNA is TGCGCCAGCAGCCAAAGGCTAGCGGGGGCCTGGGGAGAGACCCAGTACTTC.

The chain employs TRBV11-2 and TRBJ1-2; possibly TRBD1 for D (5 bases). The CDR3 length is 14 residues. Deletions cut 0 bases from V and 0 bases from J, with 5 bases between. Germline V gives CDR1 SGHAT, CDR2 FQNNGV. The CDR3 is CASSLDRANYGYTF. The CDR3 DNA reads as TGTGCCAGCAGCTTAGACAGGGCTAACTATGGCTACACCTTC.

The CDR3 sequence: CASSLGTERGQYF. The CDR3 coding sequence is TGTGCCAGCAGCTTAGGGACAGAACGAGGGCAGTACTTC. V is TRBV7-8 and J is TRBJ2-7; maybe TRBD1 (6 bases). V was pared by 1 base and J by 9 bases, with 13 bases between. Germline assignment: CDR1 SGHVS and CDR2 FQNEAQ. The CDR3 covers 13 residues.

This rearrangement joins TRBV6-2 or TRBV6-3 to TRBJ1-1; 8 positions agree with TRBD1. Trimming removed 2 bases from V and 1 base from J; junction bases left unmatched: 6. Looked up from germline, CDR1 is MNHEY and CDR2 is SVGEGT. The CDR3 has 16 amino acids. CDR3 region: CASSYEGGTGNTEAFF. CDR3 coding DNA: TGTGCCAGCAGTTACGAAGGAGGGACAGGGAACACTGAAGCTTTCTTT.

The chain recombines TRBV7-3 with TRBJ1-5; D gene ambiguous. This CDR3 spans 17 amino acids. Trimming removed 0 bases from V and 0 bases from J, with 12 bases in between. In germline, CDR1 is SGHTA, CDR2 FQGTGA. The CDR3 region is CASSLTLTVYSNQPQHF. CDR3 in DNA: TGTGCCAGCAGCTTAACTCTCACAGTATATAGCAATCAGCCCCAGCATTTT.

This chain links TRBV4-1 with TRBJ2-7; unclear D gene. The germline V and J ends were trimmed by 0 bases and 2 bases, with 11 bases remaining between them. CDR1 is MGHRA, CDR2 YSYEKL, per germline. The CDR3 consists of 15 residues. CDR3 loop: CASSQEVGGAYEQYF. The DNA for the CDR3 is TGCGCCAGCAGCCAAGAAGTAGGCGGTGCCTACGAGCAGTACTTC.

This chain uses TRBV6-2 or TRBV6-3 with TRBJ2-1; 7 bases are a match to TRBD2. V gave up 4 bases and J gave up 3 bases; unmatched junction bases: 9. The CDR3 loop spans 16 amino acids. Germline assignment: CDR1 MNHEY and CDR2 SVGEGT. CDR3 region: CASSSPLGGGYNEQFF. Written as DNA, the CDR3 is TGTGCCAGCAGTTCCCCCTTAGGCGGGGGCTACAATGAGCAGTTCTTC.

The rearrangement uses TRBV7-9 and TRBJ1-6, with TRBD1 matching 8 bases. This CDR3 is 12 amino acids long. Germline CDR1 is SEHNR and CDR2 is FQNEAQ (reference sequence). Trimming removed 0 bases from V and 17 bases from J; junction bases left unmatched: 3. The CDR3 DNA reads as TGTGCCAGCAGCTTAGCCACAGGGGGTGTCCACTTT. Protein product: CASSLATGGVHF.

Points on this clone: The same CDR3 arises from other DNA sequences in this sample as well. The gene calls are TRBV5-1 and TRBJ1-1; D gene ambiguous. Germline-derived CDR1 and CDR2 are SGHRS and YFSETQ. V lost 1 base to trimming and J lost 1 base, with 5 bases between them. The CDR3 has 13 amino acids. CDR3 sequence reads: CASSLTANTEAFF. The CDR3 DNA reads as TGCGCCAGCAGCTTGACGGCGAACACTGAAGCTTTCTTT.

This chain connects TRBV18 to TRBJ1-3; D remains unclear. Germline V gene data show CDR1 as KGHSH and CDR2 as LQKENI. The V end lost 6 bases, the J end lost 1 base, and 10 bases lay between the germline ends. This CDR3 spans 14 amino acids. The CDR3 nucleotides are TGTGCCAGCTCGCCGTTACGATCTGGAAACACCATATATTTT. Protein product: CASSPLRSGNTIYF.

The chain uses TRBV6-2 or TRBV6-3 and TRBJ2-3, with 9 bases that match TRBD2. This CDR3 is 17 amino acids long. V was clipped by 0 bases and J by 5 bases; unmatched bases: 9. Germline V CDR1 and CDR2: MNHEY, SVGEGT. The CDR3 loop is CASSYSFPSGGLDTQYF. CDR3 sequence (DNA): TGTGCCAGCAGTTACTCTTTCCCCAGCGGGGGGCTAGATACGCAGTATTTT.

This chain's CDR3 is CASSLLPLLGTEAFF. The CDR3 DNA follows: TGTGCCAGCAGCTTATTGCCTCTGCTGGGCACTGAAGCTTTCTTT. The chain couples TRBV7-8 to TRBJ1-1, with no clear D. V lost 2 bases to trimming and J lost 4 bases, with 14 bases between them. The CDR3 covers 15 residues. Germline CDR1 reads SGHVS; CDR2 reads FQNEAQ.

CDR3 nucleotides: TGTGCCAGCAGCGTTCGGGACAGATCCGACAATGAGCAGTTCTTC. This translates into CASSVRDRSDNEQFF. The rearrangement links TRBV11-3 to TRBJ2-1, with 7 bases lining up with TRBD1. Looked up from germline, CDR1 is SGHNT and CDR2 is YENEEA. The CDR3 has 15 amino acids. V trimming: 5 bases; J trimming: 5 bases; junction bases outside the gene matches: 9.